One sample yielded the 18 T cell receptor beta chains listed below, sequenced in a study of shared clonotypes between healthy human individuals. Naivety among CD8 cells was defined by CD45RO negativity and positive CCR7 selection, thereby excluding terminally differentiated effector memory CD45RA+ cells. Repertoires were generated with immunoSEQ multiplex PCR, while TCRdb's copy carries only in-frame clones and drops some. The sample shows more than 2 million clones, approximately 94% of them seen only once. Sequenced: naive CD8+ T cells sorted from blood. The source is a man aged 18 to 29 in good health.

This clone occurred once. Other nucleotide sequences in the sample specify the same CDR3. V gene TRBV2 combines with J gene TRBJ2-3; no clear D. V was shortened by 4 bases and J by 4 bases, with 6 bases between the two germline ends. The CDR3 is 12 residues long. Looked up from germline, CDR1 is SNHLY and CDR2 is FYNNEI. CDR3 loop: CASSAPADTQYF. The CDR3 DNA reads as TGTGCCAGCAGTGCCCCCGCAGATACGCAGTATTTT.

This chain uses TRBV19 with TRBJ1-5; TRBD1 is a possible D gene (5 bases). The CDR3 spans 15 residues. Germline V lookup: CDR1 LNHDA, CDR2 SQIVND (reference sequence). The ends were cut back, 3 bases at V and 3 bases at J, with 12 bases in the middle. This CDR3 is CASSMWQGANQPQHF. CDR3 coding DNA: TGTGCCAGTAGTATGTGGCAGGGAGCCAATCAGCCCCAGCATTTT.

This chain joins TRBV29-1 and TRBJ2-7, with TRBD1 matching over 7 bases. V was clipped by 4 bases and J by 2 bases; unmatched bases: 11. The CDR3 runs to 15 residues. Germline lookup yields CDR1 SQVTM and CDR2 ANQGSEA. The CDR3 here is CSVVAGDRDPYEQYF. The DNA of the CDR3 is TGCAGCGTTGTGGCTGGAGACAGGGACCCCTACGAGCAGTACTTC.

This clone has a single count. The CDR3, as DNA: TGTGCCAGCAGCGGCGCAGGGGGGACAGGTGATGAGCAGTTCTTC. It is translated as CASSGAGGTGDEQFF. The chain links TRBV9 to TRBJ2-1; 8 bases fit TRBD1. The trim removed 3 bases at V and 8 bases at J, leaving 10 bases unmatched. The CDR3 runs 15 residues. CDR1 SGDLS and CDR2 YYNGEE come from the germline V gene.

This clone was found once. V and J are TRBV7-8 and TRBJ1-2; no clear D. The CDR3 covers 13 residues. Trimming left V 0 bases short and J 4 bases short, with 6 bases between. Germline V gene lookup returns CDR1 SGHVS and CDR2 FQNEAQ. The CDR3 loop reads CASSLARIYGYTF. CDR3 nucleotides: TGTGCCAGCAGCTTAGCCCGGATCTATGGCTACACCTTC.

The chain is built from TRBV7-3 and TRBJ1-1; D remains ambiguous. The CDR3 covers 14 residues. Trimming took off 1 base at V and 0 bases at J, with 6 bases between the two ends. The germline V gene has CDR1 SGHTA and CDR2 FQGTGA. In DNA form, the CDR3 reads TGTGCCAGCAGCTTAAGCGCCATGAACACTGAAGCTTTCTTT. The encoded protein is CASSLSAMNTEAFF.

The chain recombines TRBV27 with TRBJ2-7; D unclear. This CDR3 is built from 14 residues. The germline V and J ends were trimmed by 0 bases and 2 bases, with 8 bases remaining between them. The germline V gene encodes CDR1 MNHEY and CDR2 SMNVEV (reference sequence). The DNA of the CDR3 is TGTGCCAGCAGTTTATCGACACAGCCCTACGAGCAGTACTTC. It specifies CASSLSTQPYEQYF.

The chain has TRBV4-3 and TRBJ2-3; the D gene is possibly TRBD2 (6 bases). CDR1 is LGHNA, CDR2 YSLEER, per germline. The CDR3 covers 16 residues. Trimming pared 0 bases from V and 6 bases from J, leaving 16 bases between. CDR3 region: CASSQDPEGLVDTQYF. The DNA of the CDR3 is TGCGCCAGCAGCCAAGATCCGGAGGGGCTAGTCGATACGCAGTATTTT.

Regarding this clone: Other DNA sequences in the sample encode the same CDR3. In DNA form, the CDR3 reads TGTGCCAGCAGCTTGTCAGAACAAGAGACCCAGTACTTC. As protein: CASSLSEQETQYF. The chain is built from TRBV7-9 and TRBJ2-5; D not resolved. CDR3 size: 13 residues. Germline CDR1 and CDR2: SEHNR and FQNEAQ (reference sequence). V dropped 3 bases and J dropped 2 bases, with 7 bases sitting between them.

As to this clone: Other nucleotide sequences in the sample specify the same CDR3. The V call is TRBV28, the J call TRBJ1-2; 12 bases agree with TRBD1. The ends lost 2 bases at V and 8 bases at J; junction bases unmatched: 0. The CDR3 length is 13 residues. Germline V gene lookup returns CDR1 MDHEN and CDR2 SYDVKM. CDR3: CASSLGTGGGYTF. CDR3 in DNA: TGTGCCAGCAGTTTAGGGACAGGGGGCGGCTACACCTTC.

J is TRBJ2-5 and V is TRBV9; the match to TRBD2 covers 8 bases. CDR1 and CDR2 from the germline V gene are SGDLS and YYNGEE. CDR3 size: 14 residues. V was pared by 5 bases and J by 4 bases, with 7 bases of the junction left unmatched. For the CDR3, the DNA is TGTGCCAGCAGTAGCGGGGCCATCCTAGAGACCCAGTACTTC. Translation: CASSSGAILETQYF.

The genes are TRBV19 and TRBJ2-7, with a weak D call TRBD2 (5 bases). This CDR3 has 13 residues. Germline assignment: CDR1 LNHDA and CDR2 SQIVND (reference sequence). V was pared by 0 bases and J by 7 bases, with 10 bases between. The CDR3 reads CASSIDLTGEQYF. The CDR3 nucleotides read TGTGCCAGTAGTATAGATCTGACGGGAGAGCAGTACTTC.

J is TRBJ2-5 and V is TRBV5-8; 9 nucleotides agree with TRBD1. Germline CDR1 and CDR2: SGHTS and YDEGEE. The CDR3 contains 15 residues. The J segment lost 4 bases and the V segment lost 3 bases, leaving 7 bases of the junction unmatched. This chain's CDR3 is CASSSRTGDRETQYF. DNA for the CDR3: TGTGCCAGCAGCTCCCGGACAGGGGACCGAGAGACCCAGTACTTC.

The V and J genes are TRBV7-9 and TRBJ1-1, with D tentatively TRBD1 (6 bases). The V end lost 5 bases, the J end lost 5 bases, and 9 bases lay between the germline ends. The CDR3 runs to 12 residues. Germline V gene lookup returns CDR1 SEHNR and CDR2 FQNEAQ (reference sequence). CDR3 in amino acids: CASSVTGTEAFF. The CDR3 DNA sequence: TGTGCCAGCAGCGTTACAGGGACTGAAGCTTTCTTT. Together with reference TRBV7-9 and TRBJ1-1, the CDR3 gives the full variable domain: DTGVSQNPRHKITKRGQNVTFRCDPISEHNRLYWYRQTLGQGPEFLTYFQNEAQLEKSRLLSDRFSAERPKGSFSTLEIQRTEQGDSAMYLCASSVTGTEAFFGQGTRLTVV.

This chain links TRBV27 with TRBJ2-5; TRBD2 matches 8 bases. V lost 5 bases and J lost 0; bases outside the gene matches: 8. This CDR3 spans 16 amino acids. From germline, CDR1 is MNHEY and CDR2 SMNVEV (reference sequence). The CDR3 region is CASSRAASGYQETQYF. In DNA form, the CDR3 reads TGTGCCAGCAGTAGGGCGGCTAGCGGGTACCAAGAGACCCAGTACTTC.

The rearrangement links TRBV29-1 to TRBJ2-3, with 7 bases lining up with TRBD2. CDR3 size: 15 residues. Losses at the gene ends were 1 base for V and 4 bases for J; bases not matched to a gene: 8. The germline gives CDR1 SQVTM, CDR2 ANQGSEA. CDR3 region: CSVEGRGRGSDTQYF. The CDR3 region has the DNA TGCAGCGTTGAAGGTCGGGGGAGGGGTTCAGATACGCAGTATTTT.

V is TRBV6-1 and J is TRBJ2-3; 14 nucleotides align to TRBD2. The V and J ends lost 4 bases and 3 bases, in that order; junction bases with no gene match: 3. From germline, CDR1 is MNHNS and CDR2 SASEGT. CDR3 size: 16 residues. CDR3 bases: TGTGCCAGCAGTGGACTAGCGGGAGGGTTTACAGATACGCAGTATTTT. Its translation is CASSGLAGGFTDTQYF.

This clone appeared a single time. This specimen includes other DNA sequences encoding the same CDR3. The rearrangement links TRBV27 to TRBJ2-7; D is possibly TRBD1 (5 bases). V was shortened by 2 bases and J by 4 bases, with 9 bases between the two germline ends. Germline V CDR1 and CDR2: MNHEY, SMNVEV (reference sequence). The CDR3 spans 13 residues. The CDR3 region is CASSLGRDYEQYF. As DNA, the CDR3 is TGTGCCAGCAGTTTAGGCAGGGATTACGAGCAGTACTTC.